This TCR beta chain was captured in a study of control samples from healthy donors and cancer patients. The method was immunoSEQ multiplex PCR; TCRdb's version includes in-frame clones alone and lacks a portion of them. The profile shows approximately 82,000 clones, around 94% of them singletons. CDR1 SGHVS and CDR2 FQNEAQ come from the germline V gene. Trimming cost V 4 bases and J 1 base, with 10 bases left between them. There are 14 residues in the CDR3. Material for sequencing was blood. The chain joins TRBV7-8 to TRBJ1-2; D is unresolved. This receptor was identified in a woman under 30 in good health. This CDR3 is CASSSRDLNYGYTF. The DNA of the CDR3 is TGTGCCAGCAGCTCCCGCGATCTTAACTATGGCTACACCTTC.